This T cell receptor (beta chain) was profiled in a study of human T cells and chemical hapten exposure. V gave up 2 bases and J gave up 1 base; unmatched junction bases: 6. The length of the CDR3 is 16 residues. CDR1 is LGHDT, CDR2 YNNKEL, per germline (reference sequence). Time point of the sample: patch test 1, 2 weeks after DPC sensitization. Treatment indicated: therapeutic diphenylcyclopropenone sensitization with weekly scalp DPC. TCRdb processed the RACE reads anew with MiXCR; each CDR3 protein has one entry. Among around 110,000 distinct CDR3 sequences listed, about an eighth were seen once. This clonotype originated in a woman aged 45-65 years with alopecia areata. Some clones in this sample may be carry-over from other donors' samples. The chain uses TRBV3-1 and TRBJ2-5, with 8 bases that match TRBD1. This sample comprised whole blood, obtained in connection with sensitization to the hapten diphenylcyclopropenone (DPC). The CDR3 reads CASSQWGQGAQETQYF. The DNA of the CDR3 is TGTGCCAGCAGCCAATGGGGCCAGGGGGCCCAAGAGACCCAGTACTTC.